This entry describes one T cell receptor beta chain. Its specificity is unknown. This sample was taken from a study of beta chain features in type 1 diabetes. General study findings and limits: Type 1 diabetes patients had TCRB CDR3s that were shorter (moderately but significantly so) in all four CD4+ subsets. Over-representation of high TCR-expressing cells was a possible consequence of cDNA sequencing. When VDJ junctions were examined, type 1 diabetes patients showed fewer insertions and more deletions.

Expressed TCRB transcripts were sequenced after all isolated RNA was converted to cDNA. Profiling relied on immunoSEQ multiplex PCR, and the TCRdb table lists in-frame clones only, not all of them. The repertoire includes 640,000 or so clones, about an eighth of them detected once, and less than 0.025% sits in the top ten. Germline V lookup: CDR1 SNHLY, CDR2 FYNNEI. The CDR3 covers 14 residues. V dropped 1 base and J dropped 3 bases, with 7 bases sitting between them. Sequenced material: naive CD4+ T cells from blood. V is TRBV2 and J is TRBJ1-5; weak D call: TRBD1 (6 bases). The sequence came from a man between 18 and 29 years old with type 1 diabetes. Here the CDR3 DNA reads TGTGCCAGCAGTGAAGGGACAGTCAATCAGCCCCAGCATTTT. It encodes CASSEGTVNQPQHF.